This TCR beta chain was recorded in a study of cytotoxic CD8 clonotypes in ibrutinib-treated CLL (dated by TCRdb to 2020 to 2022). In the study overall: The cohort included roughly 15 treatment-naive and 11 to 12 relapsed/refractory patients; roughly 17 were IGHV unmutated. The response samples were drawn at a median of approximately 12 months into treatment, with a range of about 6 to 36 months. Of the approximately 94 people in the trial, about 25 had longitudinal samples available. Patients were still on ibrutinib when every remission and progressive disease sample was collected. Partial responses were observed in 24 patients and complete responses in 2; after a median follow-up of around 68 months, remission was maintained in roughly 14 patients and progression was observed in about twelve. Cryopreserved peripheral blood mononuclear cells were obtained prior to treatment, at the time of response, and at either disease progression or sustained remission. An average of 255,043 productive templates and 94,082 productive rearrangements was obtained per sample.

The germline V and J ends show losses of 1 base and 5 bases respectively, and no gene match explains 6 bases of the junction. According to the germline V gene, CDR1 reads SGHRS and CDR2 reads YFSETQ. The CDR3 spans 17 residues, from the cysteine through the phenylalanine. The kept DNA is CDR3 alone, 51 bases in frame from the first base. On a MiSeq, deep resolution sequencing aimed for a depth between 1 in 1 million and 1 in 200,000 T cells, with each clonotype covered around 10x on average. The immunoSEQ hsTCRB Kit was used to generate the TCR beta libraries. On the study's bioinformatics: Data were analyzed with ImmunoSEQ Data Assistant and ImmunoSEQ Analyzer, with V, D and J genes assigned per IMGT definitions. Clonality, with values ranging from 0 to 1, was calculated as one minus the normalized Shannon entropy of productive rearrangement frequencies. Only overrepresented clonotypes making up at least 0.05% of the repertoire of each patient were included in the public clonotype analysis. Repertoires from about a dozen age-matched healthy donors in immuneACCESS were used as clonality controls. The clones in this table, taken by TCRdb from immuneACCESS, are in-frame only. Not every clone is retained; where verified, under half of the shortfall comes from an unresolved V gene, and the cause of the rest is unknown. V, J and clone size are those of that table, while D and trimming were read from the DNA. For this sample the table gives roughly 150,000 clones, of which 88% were detected only once. In total, the top ten clones hold roughly 3% of the sample.

The intended sense of this specimen's time point label: progressive disease on ibrutinib. For TCR beta library preparation, 1.5 to 2 micrograms of genomic DNA were extracted from the cryopreserved PBMCs. Longitudinal blood samples from CLL patients receiving ibrutinib monotherapy were subjected to high-throughput TCR beta sequencing. The patients took part in an open-label, single-center phase 2 trial of ibrutinib monotherapy. Study-level results and caveats: Baseline clonality exceeded that of age-matched healthy donors and correlated strongly with circulating CD8+ T-cell counts. Clonality increased at ibrutinib response, stayed stable in sustained remission, and fell back toward baseline at progression. Public clonotypes were rare and either contracted or stayed stable during treatment, and the rise in clonality at ibrutinib response reflected the expansion of private clonotypes. Sampling times were not matched between patients in sustained remission and patients whose disease was progressing, and lymph node repertoires were not examined.

Notes on this clone: The clone's antigen remains unknown. One base away there is no much larger clone; base qualities are not given.

Recombination connected TRBV5-1 to TRBJ2-1; TRBD2 lines up with 13 middle nucleotides. The material was PBMCs, obtained at disease progression, from a patient treated with ibrutinib. The receptor's source is a human donor with chronic lymphocytic leukemia. The DNA is TGCGCCAGCAGCTTGATGGACGGACTAGCGGGGGACAATGAGCAGTTCTTC. Translated, this is CASSLMDGLAGDNEQFF. The entire variable domain, with the stretches around the CDR3 drawn from the reference TRBV5-1 and TRBJ2-1 proteins, is KAGVTQTPRYLIKTRGQQVTLSCSPISGHRSVSWYQQTPGQGLQFLFEYFSETQRNKGNFPGRFSGRQFSNSRSEMNVSTLELGDSALYLCASSLMDGLAGDNEQFFGPGTRLTVL.